What follows are 28 T cell receptor beta chains derived from one specimen sequenced in a study of chemoradiotherapy in HPV16-positive cancers (dated by TCRdb to between 2021 and 2023). Receptors were amplified or captured by the immunoSEQ multiplex PCR assay. TCRdb limited this immuneACCESS table to in-frame rearrangements with V and J called. A share of clones is missing; checked studies link under half to unresolved V genes, and the rest is unexplained. Across this sample there are some 8,800 clones, with around two thirds seen only once. Together, the top ten hold roughly 9% of the sample. Collection of the sample occurred from a patient who underwent chemoradiotherapy. All receptors come from a human donor with HPV-associated anogenital cancer.

J is TRBJ2-4 and V is TRBV12-5; D possibly corresponds to TRBD1 (6 bases). The germline gives CDR1 LGHNT, CDR2 FRNRAP. The CDR3 is made up of 13 amino acids. Trimming left V 6 bases short and J 2 bases short, with 8 bases between. CDR3 sequence (DNA): TGTGCTAGTGGCAGGGGAACCAAAAACATTCAGTACTTC. Translation gives CASGRGTKNIQYF.

The chain couples TRBV7-9 to TRBJ1-3, with D unresolved. V gave up 1 base and J gave up 1 base, with 5 bases separating them. Looked up from germline, CDR1 is SEHNR and CDR2 is FQNEAQ (reference sequence). This CDR3 spans 14 amino acids. CDR3 nucleotides: TGTGCCAGCAGCTTAGATGGGTCTGGAAACACCATATATTTT. This gives the protein CASSLDGSGNTIYF. Supplemented by reference TRBV7-9 and TRBJ1-3, the full variable domain reads DTGVSQNPRHKITKRGQNVTFRCDPISEHNRLYWYRQTLGQGPEFLTYFQNEAQLEKSRLLSDRFSAERPKGSFSTLEIQRTEQGDSAMYLCASSLDGSGNTIYFGEGSWLTVV.

The rearrangement links TRBV10-2 to TRBJ1-2; D unresolved. The CDR3 is 13 residues long. CDR1 and CDR2 from the germline V gene are WSHSY and SAAADI. Trimming took 4 bases from V and 2 from J, leaving 8 bases between them. CDR3 nucleotide sequence: TGCGCCAGCAGTGCAAGAGAGAACTATGGCTACACCTTC. Its protein is CASSARENYGYTF.

The sample holds one count of this clone. The genes are TRBV5-6 and TRBJ2-1; no clear D gene. Trimming cost V 6 bases and J 6 bases, with 22 bases left between them. The CDR3 runs 16 residues. Germline values: CDR1 SGHDT, CDR2 YYEEEE. CDR3 in DNA: TGTGCCAGCACCTCCAAATTACCGGGTAAATCCAATGAGCAGTTCTTC. Its translation: CASTSKLPGKSNEQFF. The entire variable domain, with the rest obtained from reference TRBV5-6 and TRBJ2-1, is as follows: DAGVTQSPTHLIKTRGQQVTLRCSPKSGHDTVSWYQQALGQGPQFIFQYYEEEERQRGNFPDRFSGHQFPNYSSELNVNALLLGDSALYLCASTSKLPGKSNEQFFGPGTRLTVL.

J is TRBJ1-2 and V is TRBV30, with TRBD1 as a possible D gene (6 bases). Germline CDR1 GTSNPN, CDR2 SVGIG (reference sequence). V gave up 0 bases and J gave up 7 bases, with 12 bases separating them. The CDR3 is made up of 13 amino acids. CDR3 amino acids: CAWSVSRGAGYTF. The CDR3 DNA reads as TGTGCCTGGAGTGTTAGTAGGGGGGCTGGCTACACCTTC.

The chain uses TRBV7-9 and TRBJ1-5, with D unresolved. The CDR3 has 13 amino acids. Per germline, CDR1 SEHNR and CDR2 FQNEAQ (reference sequence). Trimming took 5 bases from V and 2 from J, leaving 7 bases between them. CDR3 in amino acids: CASSLYGNQPQHF. In nucleotides, the CDR3 is TGTGCCAGCAGCCTTTATGGCAATCAGCCCCAGCATTTT.

V gene TRBV11-2 combines with J gene TRBJ2-1; the D is unclear. Per the germline V gene, CDR1 is SGHAT and CDR2 is FQNNGV. The CDR3 runs to 12 residues. V was pared by 2 bases and J by 2 bases, with 1 base between. The CDR3 sequence is CASSLTYNEQFF. The CDR3 bases are TGTGCCAGCAGCTTAACCTACAATGAGCAGTTCTTC. The full variable domain, in which reference TRBV11-2 and TRBJ2-1 provide the parts outside the CDR3, is EAGVAQSPRYKIIEKRQSVAFWCNPISGHATLYWYQQILGQGPKLLIQFQNNGVVDDSQLPKDRFSAERLKGVDSTLKIQPAKLEDSAVYLCASSLTYNEQFFGPGTRLTVL.

The chain is built from TRBV9 and TRBJ2-1; TRBD2 matches at 7 bases. In germline, CDR1 is SGDLS, CDR2 YYNGEE. The CDR3 totals 14 residues. Unmatched junction bases numbered 7, after V lost 2 bases and J lost 8 bases. DNA for the CDR3: TGTGCCAGCAGCGTGGCGGGACTAAGGGATGAGCAGTTCTTC. Its translation: CASSVAGLRDEQFF.

This clone was seen a few times. The rearrangement links TRBV7-2 to TRBJ1-2; TRBD1 aligns across 7 bases. Per germline, CDR1 SGHTA and CDR2 FQGNSA. V dropped 2 bases and J dropped 8; count of bases not matched to a gene: 8. This CDR3 comprises 14 residues. The CDR3 nucleotides are TGTGCCAGCAGCTTATCCGACAGGGATGGCGGCTACACCTTC. Its translation is CASSLSDRDGGYTF.

This sequence joins TRBV7-8 and TRBJ2-5; a possible D gene is TRBD1 (6 bases). The germline V gene encodes CDR1 SGHVS and CDR2 FQNEAQ. The CDR3 runs 15 residues. Trimming cost V 5 bases and J 5 bases, with 18 bases left between them. CDR3 sequence reads: CASSPGGRTWETQYF. The CDR3 DNA follows: TGTGCCAGCAGCCCTGGGGGCCGGACTTGGGAGACCCAGTACTTC. Supplemented by reference TRBV7-8 and TRBJ2-5, the full variable domain reads GAGVSQSPRYKVAKRGQDVALRCDPISGHVSLFWYQQALGQGPEFLTYFQNEAQLDKSGLPSDRFFAERPEGSVSTLKIQRTQQEDSAVYLCASSPGGRTWETQYFGPGTRLLVL.

This chain joins TRBV7-9 and TRBJ1-1; possible D gene TRBD1, 6 bases. CDR1 is SEHNR, CDR2 FQNEAQ, per germline (reference sequence). CDR3 length: 17 residues. V was trimmed by 9 bases and J by 0 bases, leaving 23 bases between them. CDR3 nucleotide sequence: TGTGCCAGTGTAGGACAGATACTGCATGGGTTGAACACTGAAGCTTTCTTT. Encoded protein: CASVGQILHGLNTEAFF.

The genes are TRBV5-1 and TRBJ2-2, with TRBD2 as a possible D gene (6 bases). Germline CDR1 is SGHRS and CDR2 is YFSETQ. V was shortened by 4 bases and J by 7 bases, with 8 bases between the two germline ends. The CDR3 loop spans 12 amino acids. The DNA of the CDR3 is TGCGCCAGCAGCCGCGGGGACGGGGAGCTGTTTTTT. Residues: CASSRGDGELFF.

This chain joins TRBV5-1 and TRBJ2-5; 7 nucleotides line up with TRBD1. The germline V gene encodes CDR1 SGHRS and CDR2 YFSETQ. The V segment lost 5 bases and the J segment 2 bases; nucleotides outside the gene matches: 3. CDR3 length equals 13 residues. The CDR3 sequence: CASSSQGQETQYF. CDR3 DNA: TGCGCCAGCAGTTCACAGGGGCAAGAGACCCAGTACTTC.

The rearrangement joins TRBV19 to TRBJ1-1, with 11 positions matching TRBD1. The CDR3 consists of 15 residues. V lost 8 bases and J lost 4; bases outside the gene matches: 9. Germline V gives CDR1 LNHDA, CDR2 SQIVND (reference sequence). The CDR3 coding sequence is TGTGCCAGTCGGGACAGGGGGGGTATGAGCACTGAAGCTTTCTTT. It yields the protein CASRDRGGMSTEAFF. The entire variable domain, with the rest obtained from reference TRBV19 and TRBJ1-1, is as follows: DGGITQSPKYLFRKEGQNVTLSCEQNLNHDAMYWYRQDPGQGLRLIYYSQIVNDFQKGDIAEGYSVSREKKESFPLTVTSAQKNPTAFYLCASRDRGGMSTEAFFGQGTRLTVV.

This clone was detected only once. V is TRBV5-1 and J is TRBJ2-2; 10 positions match TRBD2. V trimming: 5 bases; J trimming: 5 bases; junction bases outside the gene matches: 12. CDR3 length equals 17 residues. CDR1 is SGHRS, CDR2 YFSETQ, per germline. The CDR3: CASRLGSGGPWTGELFF. CDR3 coding DNA: TGCGCCAGCAGGCTCGGTAGCGGGGGGCCGTGGACCGGGGAGCTGTTTTTT.

V usage is TRBV7-2 and J usage is TRBJ2-5; 9 bases map to TRBD2. The CDR3 runs to 17 residues. CDR1 and CDR2 from the germline V gene are SGHTA and FQGNSA. V lost 2 bases, J lost 4 bases, and 11 bases stayed unmatched. The CDR3 DNA is TGTGCCAGCAGCTTAATAGGGACTAGCTCGGGCTTAGAGACCCAGTACTTC. This translates into CASSLIGTSSGLETQYF.

The chain is built from TRBV4-3 and TRBJ2-7; the D gene is possibly TRBD2 (6 bases). Trimming shortened V by 0 bases and J by 1 base, and 10 bases separated the two germline ends. CDR1 is LGHNA, CDR2 YSLEER, per germline. The CDR3 is 15 amino acids. CDR3 region: CASSQEYAGSYEQYF. The DNA of the CDR3 is TGCGCCAGCAGCCAAGAGTATGCGGGGTCCTACGAGCAGTACTTC.

The genes are TRBV30 and TRBJ2-7; D is tentatively TRBD1 or TRBD2 (6 bases each). From germline, CDR1 is GTSNPN and CDR2 SVGIG (reference sequence). The CDR3 consists of 14 residues. With 0 bases removed from V and 7 bases from J, the gap between germline ends came to 16 bases. The CDR3 DNA is TGTGCCTGGAGTGTACTCGGAGGGGGTGTGGAGCAGTACTTC. Its translation: CAWSVLGGGVEQYF.

The rearrangement joins TRBV4-3 to TRBJ1-6, with a weak D call TRBD1 (5 bases). The V end was cut by 1 base, the J end by 7 bases, with 20 bases between. This CDR3 has 18 residues. Germline CDR1 reads LGHNA; CDR2 reads YSLEER. The CDR3 DNA reads TGCGCCAGCAGCCAAGTAGGCCCGAACGCGGGGGTAAATTCACCCCTCCACTTT. It encodes CASSQVGPNAGVNSPLHF.

The CDR3: CASMTDNSNQPQHF. The CDR3 region has the DNA TGTGCCAGCATGACAGATAATAGCAATCAGCCCCAGCATTTT. V gene TRBV2 combines with J gene TRBJ1-5; TRBD1 might be the D (5 bases). The V end was cut by 7 bases, the J end by 0 bases, with 10 bases between. This CDR3 is built from 14 residues. CDR1 is SNHLY and CDR2 is FYNNEI in the germline V gene.

The chain links TRBV6-4 to TRBJ1-1; D is undetermined. The CDR3 sequence is 13 residues long. CDR1 MRHNA and CDR2 SNTAGT come from the germline V gene. V lost 2 bases and J lost 1, with 5 bases in between. CDR3 sequence (DNA): TGTGCCAGCAGTGACAGGCCGAACACTGAAGCTTTCTTT. Protein: CASSDRPNTEAFF.

The rearrangement joins TRBV9 to TRBJ2-7; 10 bases are shared with TRBD1. The V gene end was trimmed by 0 bases and the J gene end by 3 bases; junction bases not matched to a gene: 6. The CDR3 length is 16 residues. Germline CDR1 and CDR2: SGDLS and YYNGEE. In DNA form, the CDR3 reads TGTGCCAGCAGCGTAGGACAAGGGACAGGGGTCTACGAGCAGTACTTC. It translates to CASSVGQGTGVYEQYF.

The chain recombines TRBV27 with TRBJ2-7; possible D gene TRBD2, 5 bases. In germline, CDR1 is MNHEY, CDR2 SMNVEV (reference sequence). This CDR3 spans 13 amino acids. Between the trimmed V and J ends, which lost 6 bases and 6 bases, there was a span of 15 bases. The CDR3 reads CASSPGVAGEQYF. For the CDR3, the DNA is TGTGCCAGCAGCCCCGGAGTGGCGGGCGAGCAGTACTTC.

Comments on this clone: The junction departs from germline at one end; a sequencing error may be responsible. The V call is TRBV18, the J call TRBJ1-5; TRBD1 might be the D (6 bases). CDR3 length: 14 amino acids. CDR1 is KGHSH, CDR2 LQKENI, per germline. Written as DNA, the CDR3 is TGTGCCAGCTCGCCACAGGGATCCAATCAGCCCCAGCATTTT. Protein product: CASSPQGSNQPQHF.

The genes are TRBV5-6 and TRBJ1-1; D not resolved. With 1 base removed from V and 1 base from J, the gap between germline ends came to 5 bases. CDR3 length: 13 amino acids. The germline V gene has CDR1 SGHDT and CDR2 YYEEEE. This CDR3 reads CASSLYRNTEAFF. Written as DNA, the CDR3 is TGTGCCAGCAGCTTGTATAGGAACACTGAAGCTTTCTTT. Full variable domain (missing parts from reference TRBV5-6 and TRBJ1-1): DAGVTQSPTHLIKTRGQQVTLRCSPKSGHDTVSWYQQALGQGPQFIFQYYEEEERQRGNFPDRFSGHQFPNYSSELNVNALLLGDSALYLCASSLYRNTEAFFGQGTRLTVV.

This rearrangement joins TRBV7-9 to TRBJ1-2; 9 nucleotides agree with TRBD1. J was trimmed by 3 bases and V by 5 bases; bases with no gene match: 1. The CDR3 runs 13 residues. The germline CDR1 and CDR2 sequences are SEHNR and FQNEAQ (reference sequence). This CDR3 is CASSRQGDYGYTF. DNA of the CDR3: TGTGCCAGCAGCCGACAGGGGGACTATGGCTACACCTTC.

This chain joins TRBV15 and TRBJ2-2; no clear D. The CDR3 loop spans 13 amino acids. The V end lost 6 bases, the J end lost 5 bases, and 10 bases lay between the germline ends. Germline CDR1 LNHNV, CDR2 YYDKDF (reference sequence). The CDR3 sequence is CATSPDGTGELFF. The CDR3 DNA reads TGTGCCACCAGTCCCGACGGGACCGGGGAGCTGTTTTTT. Variable domain in full (rest from reference TRBV15 and TRBJ2-2): DAMVIQNPRYQVTQFGKPVTLSCSQTLNHNVMYWYQQKSSQAPKLLFHYYDKDFNNEADTPDNFQSRRPNTSFCFLDIRSPGLGDTAMYLCATSPDGTGELFFGEGSRLTVL.

The rearrangement links TRBV2 to TRBJ2-1; no clear D gene. This CDR3 region has 11 residues. Germline V gene lookup returns CDR1 SNHLY and CDR2 FYNNEI. Trimming removed 3 bases from V and 5 bases from J, with 2 bases in between. The chain's CDR3 is CASSDDNEQFF. Here the CDR3 DNA reads TGTGCCAGCAGTGACGACAATGAGCAGTTCTTC.